This passage covers 11 T cell receptor beta chains from one sample sequenced in a study of technical replicates of blood from a few donors. Method: immunoSEQ multiplex PCR; TCRdb's copy keeps in-frame clones and lacks some. Of approximately 100,000 clones in the sample, 96% were seen once. Sequenced: T cells isolated from PBMCs. These receptors came from a human donor in good health.

V and J are TRBV29-1 and TRBJ2-1, with D hard to call. V was pared by 2 bases and J by 4 bases, with 6 bases between. Germline lookup yields CDR1 SQVTM and CDR2 ANQGSEA. The length of the CDR3 is 12 residues. CDR3 protein: CSVEWLYNEQFF. The CDR3 region has the DNA TGCAGCGTTGAATGGCTGTACAATGAGCAGTTCTTC.

V is TRBV5-6 and J is TRBJ2-7; the D is unclear. This CDR3 comprises 14 residues. CDR1 and CDR2 from the germline V gene are SGHDT and YYEEEE. V dropped 0 bases and J dropped 3 bases, with 10 bases sitting between them. CDR3 residues: CASSLDSNYYEQYF. Written as DNA, the CDR3 is TGTGCCAGCAGCTTGGACAGCAATTACTACGAGCAGTACTTC.

Only one count was recorded for this clone. The genes are TRBV5-8 and TRBJ2-1, with a possible D match to TRBD2 (5 bases). The CDR3 is made up of 14 amino acids. Germline-derived CDR1 and CDR2 are SGHTS and YDEGEE. Trimming shortened V by 5 bases and J by 8 bases, and 17 bases separated the two germline ends. The CDR3 reads CASSTRPGSDEQFF. The CDR3 DNA reads as TGTGCCAGCAGTACGAGACCGGGGAGCGATGAGCAGTTCTTC.

The chain's CDR3 is CASSPPDRVGEQYF. The CDR3 DNA reads TGTGCCAGTAGTCCCCCGGACAGGGTAGGCGAGCAGTACTTC. The J gene is TRBJ2-7, the V gene TRBV19; 8 bases are shared with TRBD1. Trimming at V came to 5 bases and at J to 6 bases, leaving 9 bases not matched to a gene. The CDR3 spans 14 residues. Germline V CDR1 and CDR2: LNHDA, SQIVND (reference sequence). Full variable domain (remainder filled in from reference TRBV19 and TRBJ2-7): DGGITQSPKYLFRKEGQNVTLSCEQNLNHDAMYWYRQDPGQGLRLIYYSQIVNDFQKGDIAEGYSVSREKKESFPLTVTSAQKNPTAFYLCASSPPDRVGEQYFGPGTRLTVT.

The genes are TRBV6-5 and TRBJ1-1; no clear D gene. V lost 4 bases, J lost 7 bases, and 13 bases lay in between. CDR1 is MNHEY, CDR2 SVGAGI, per germline. There are 13 residues in the CDR3. CDR3 sequence: CASSSRRPVEAFF. DNA of the CDR3: TGTGCCAGCAGTTCTCGGCGGCCAGTTGAAGCTTTCTTT.

The chain joins TRBV30 to TRBJ1-1, with 7 nucleotides matching TRBD1. V lost 3 bases and J lost 6; bases outside the gene matches: 7. This CDR3 contains 13 residues. Germline assignment: CDR1 GTSNPN and CDR2 SVGIG (reference sequence). CDR3 in DNA: TGTGCCTGGAGAGCTAGACAGGGCTCTGAAGCTTTCTTT. This encodes CAWRARQGSEAFF.

This chain links TRBV5-6 with TRBJ2-5, with 16 positions matching TRBD2. The V segment lost 2 bases and the J segment 7 bases; nucleotides outside the gene matches: 8. The CDR3 spans 17 residues. The germline gives CDR1 SGHDT, CDR2 YYEEEE. Written as DNA, the CDR3 is TGTGCCAGCAGCTTCTGGGGACTAGCGGGAGGGGATGGGACCCAGTACTTC. As protein: CASSFWGLAGGDGTQYF. The complete variable domain, with remaining parts taken from reference TRBV5-6 and TRBJ2-5, reads DAGVTQSPTHLIKTRGQQVTLRCSPKSGHDTVSWYQQALGQGPQFIFQYYEEEERQRGNFPDRFSGHQFPNYSSELNVNALLLGDSALYLCASSFWGLAGGDGTQYFGPGTRLLVL.

The CDR3 loop is CASSHPDRAGSYEQYF. CDR3 sequence (DNA): TGTGCCAGCTCACACCCGGACAGGGCAGGATCCTACGAGCAGTACTTC. The V and J genes are TRBV18 and TRBJ2-7, with 8 nucleotides matching TRBD1. CDR1 is KGHSH, CDR2 LQKENI, per germline. This CDR3 has 16 amino acids. Germline trimming cut 4 bases from V and 1 base from J; bases unmatched to any gene: 9. Full variable domain (outside the CDR3, taken from reference TRBV18 and TRBJ2-7): NAGVMQNPRHLVRRRGQEARLRCSPMKGHSHVYWYRQLPEEGLKFMVYLQKENIIDESGMPKERFSAEFPKEGPSILRIQQVVRGDSAAYFCASSHPDRAGSYEQYFGPGTRLTVT.

The chain combines TRBV19 with TRBJ2-7; 13 positions agree with TRBD2. Per the germline V gene, CDR1 is LNHDA and CDR2 is SQIVND (reference sequence). There are 13 residues in the CDR3. V lost 10 bases, J lost 2 bases, and 2 bases stayed unmatched. The CDR3 DNA reads as TGTGCCACCGGGACTAGCGGGACCTACGAGCAGTACTTC. Amino acid sequence: CATGTSGTYEQYF.

V and J are TRBV2 and TRBJ2-5; 11 bases map to TRBD2. Germline loops: CDR1 SNHLY, CDR2 FYNNEI. The CDR3 is 16 amino acids. Unmatched junction bases numbered 11, after V lost 6 bases and J lost 5 bases. This chain's CDR3 is CASRGTSGLRGETQYF. CDR3 DNA sequence: TGTGCCAGCAGGGGGACTAGCGGTTTAAGAGGGGAGACCCAGTACTTC. Drawing the rest from reference TRBV2 and TRBJ2-5, the complete variable domain is EPEVTQTPSHQVTQMGQEVILRCVPISNHLYFYWYRQILGQKVEFLVSFYNNEISEKSEIFDDQFSVERPDGSNFTLKIRSTKLEDSAMYFCASRGTSGLRGETQYFGPGTRLLVL.

The CDR3 DNA follows: TGTGCCAGCAGCTCTGAGATGGACACTGAAGCTTTCTTT. Residues: CASSSEMDTEAFF. This chain joins TRBV7-9 and TRBJ1-1; D gene ambiguous. Per the germline V gene, CDR1 is SEHNR and CDR2 is FQNEAQ (reference sequence). The CDR3 runs to 13 residues. The ends were cut back, 4 bases at V and 3 bases at J, with 9 bases in the middle. The entire variable domain, with the rest obtained from reference TRBV7-9 and TRBJ1-1, is as follows: DTGVSQNPRHKITKRGQNVTFRCDPISEHNRLYWYRQTLGQGPEFLTYFQNEAQLEKSRLLSDRFSAERPKGSFSTLEIQRTEQGDSAMYLCASSSEMDTEAFFGQGTRLTVV.